A single sample gave rise to the 16 T cell receptor beta chains below, sequenced in a study of cytomegalovirus exposure and HLA in healthy donors. This PCR relied on a set of 60 Vbeta primers and 13 Jbeta primers. Sequenced by immunoSEQ multiplex PCR; TCRdb stores in-frame clones only, minus some. The data contain 180,000 or so clones, 80% of them singletons. The sample consisted of PBMCs. The source of these receptors is a young woman in good health and CMV-seronegative.

The chain joins TRBV12-1 to TRBJ2-7; the table's TRBD1 call for D was not verified on the DNA. TRBV12-1 is assigned pseudogene status. The CDR3 loop spans 15 amino acids. Here the CDR3 reads CASSFGQGKSYEQYF. The CDR3 region has the DNA TGTGCCAGCAGCTTCGGACAGGGTAAATCCTACGAGCAGTACTTC.

This rearrangement joins TRBV4-3 to TRBJ1-1, with 9 bases fitting TRBD1. V was pared by 3 bases and J by 7 bases, with 12 bases of the junction left unmatched. Germline V gene data show CDR1 as LGHNA and CDR2 as YSLEER. This CDR3 is built from 16 residues. The CDR3 bases are TGCGCCAGCAGCCATGACGGGACAGGGAGGGAAGTTGAAGCTTTCTTT. Translated: CASSHDGTGREVEAFF.

This chain joins TRBV23-1 and TRBJ1-1, with D hard to call. TRBV23-1 has ORF status, its function being uncertain. The CDR3 length is 15 residues. Trimming stripped 2 bases from V and 0 bases from J, with 10 bases between. CDR3 amino acids: CASSQQHQLNTEAFF. CDR3 DNA: TGCGCCAGCAGTCAACAACACCAACTGAACACTGAAGCTTTCTTT.

The chain carries TRBV27 and TRBJ2-2; 9 positions match TRBD2. CDR3 length: 17 residues. J gave up 0 bases and V 9 bases, and 11 bases lay outside the gene matches. Per germline, CDR1 MNHEY and CDR2 SMNVEV (reference sequence). The CDR3 reads CASYSGGELANTGELFF. DNA for the CDR3: TGTGCCAGTTATAGCGGGGGTGAGCTCGCGAACACCGGGGAGCTGTTTTTT.

This chain links TRBV7-3 with TRBJ1-1, with TRBD1 as a possible D gene (5 bases). Between the trimmed V and J ends, which lost 0 bases and 3 bases, there was a span of 17 bases. Germline loops: CDR1 SGHTA, CDR2 FQGTGA. The CDR3 is 17 residues long. CDR3 sequence reads: CASSLTGRGSRDTEAFF. CDR3 DNA sequence: TGTGCCAGCAGCTTAACGGGTAGGGGCAGTAGGGACACTGAAGCTTTCTTT.

The CDR3 here is CASSPGVGVMNTEAFF. The CDR3 region has the DNA TGCGCCAGCAGCCCCGGGGTAGGCGTCATGAACACTGAAGCTTTCTTT. This rearrangement joins TRBV5-1 to TRBJ1-1; no clear D gene. Deletions cut 4 bases from V and 0 bases from J, with 16 bases between. CDR3 size: 16 residues. Per the germline V gene, CDR1 is SGHRS and CDR2 is YFSETQ.

This chain joins TRBV27 and TRBJ2-7; no reliable D call. The germline V gene encodes CDR1 MNHEY and CDR2 SMNVEV (reference sequence). Trimming cost V 3 bases and J 1 base, with 7 bases left between them. This CDR3 is 13 amino acids long. This CDR3 is CASSFLGSYEQYF. In nucleotides, the CDR3 is TGTGCCAGCAGTTTTCTCGGTTCCTACGAGCAGTACTTC.

The chain joins TRBV30 to TRBJ2-2, with 7 bases lining up with TRBD2. Germline-derived CDR1 and CDR2 are GTSNPN and SVGIG (reference sequence). V was clipped by 4 bases and J by 4 bases; unmatched bases: 6. CDR3 size: 14 residues. CDR3 coding DNA: TGTGCCTGGATAGGACTAGTAAGCACCGGGGAGCTGTTTTTT. It codes for CAWIGLVSTGELFF.

This rearrangement joins TRBV6-1 to TRBJ2-5; no clear D gene. The CDR3 contains 13 residues. CDR1 and CDR2 (germline): MNHNS, SASEGT. V dropped 3 bases and J dropped 2 bases, with 7 bases sitting between them. The CDR3 DNA reads as TGTGCCAGCAGTGATCGGGTACAAGAGACCCAGTACTTC. Its protein product is CASSDRVQETQYF.

V and J are TRBV29-1 and TRBJ2-7, with 12 bases identical to TRBD2. After removal of 4 bases from V and 2 bases from J, the junction contained 3 bases not matched to a gene. CDR1 and CDR2 from the germline V gene are SQVTM and ANQGSEA. The CDR3 is 14 amino acids. CDR3 nucleotide sequence: TGCAGCGTTGGACTAGCGGGGGAAACCTACGAGCAGTACTTC. Its translation: CSVGLAGETYEQYF.

This clone was observed a few times. The V call is TRBV2, the J call TRBJ1-4; 9 nucleotides align to TRBD1. V lost 5 bases to trimming and J lost 6 bases; unmatched junction nucleotides: 10. From germline, CDR1 is SNHLY and CDR2 FYNNEI. The CDR3 is 16 residues long. CDR3 DNA: TGTGCCAGCAGTTTCTACCCCGGGACAGGGCATGAAAAACTGTTTTTT. Translated, it gives CASSFYPGTGHEKLFF.

J is TRBJ1-2 and V is TRBV27, with no clear D. Germline CDR1 is MNHEY and CDR2 is SMNVEV (reference sequence). Trimming left V 5 bases short and J 3 bases short, with 13 bases between. This CDR3 comprises 14 residues. As DNA, the CDR3 is TGTGCCAGCAGTCCCGGCGGGGAACACTATGGCTACACCTTC. As protein: CASSPGGEHYGYTF.

DNA for the CDR3: TGTGCCAGCGGTTTTCAGGGGCGAGGTGGCTACACCTTC. This gives the protein CASGFQGRGGYTF. This rearrangement joins TRBV7-2 to TRBJ1-2, with a tentative D call TRBD1 (6 bases). Trimming removed 8 bases at V and 7 bases at J, with 17 bases between. Germline assignment: CDR1 SGHTA and CDR2 FQGNSA. The CDR3 is 13 residues long.

V usage is TRBV7-9 and J usage is TRBJ1-4; 11 bases match TRBD1. The CDR3 is 17 residues long. V lost 4 bases to trimming and J lost 3 bases; unmatched junction nucleotides: 7. Germline V CDR1 and CDR2: SEHNR, FQNEAQ (reference sequence). Here the CDR3 reads CASSWTGGAGPNEKLFF. The CDR3 coding sequence is TGTGCCAGCAGCTGGACAGGGGGCGCAGGCCCTAATGAAAAACTGTTTTTT.

This clone is a singleton in its sample. The chain uses TRBV4-1 and TRBJ2-4; 8 bases are shared with TRBD2. Germline V gene data show CDR1 as MGHRA and CDR2 as YSYEKL. This CDR3 spans 16 amino acids. J was trimmed by 4 bases and V by 1 base; bases with no gene match: 6. CDR3 protein: CASSQGVGGGKNIQYF. CDR3 sequence (DNA): TGCGCCAGCAGCCAAGGAGTGGGCGGGGGGAAAAACATTCAGTACTTC.

The chain couples TRBV7-8 to TRBJ2-3; D unresolved. CDR1 is SGHVS, CDR2 FQNEAQ, per germline. The CDR3 contains 17 residues. The V end was cut by 1 base, the J end by 4 bases, with 18 bases between. CDR3 nucleotides: TGTGCCAGCAGCTTAGTGCAGGCTTACGCCCCCGCAGATACGCAGTATTTT. Translated, it gives CASSLVQAYAPADTQYF.